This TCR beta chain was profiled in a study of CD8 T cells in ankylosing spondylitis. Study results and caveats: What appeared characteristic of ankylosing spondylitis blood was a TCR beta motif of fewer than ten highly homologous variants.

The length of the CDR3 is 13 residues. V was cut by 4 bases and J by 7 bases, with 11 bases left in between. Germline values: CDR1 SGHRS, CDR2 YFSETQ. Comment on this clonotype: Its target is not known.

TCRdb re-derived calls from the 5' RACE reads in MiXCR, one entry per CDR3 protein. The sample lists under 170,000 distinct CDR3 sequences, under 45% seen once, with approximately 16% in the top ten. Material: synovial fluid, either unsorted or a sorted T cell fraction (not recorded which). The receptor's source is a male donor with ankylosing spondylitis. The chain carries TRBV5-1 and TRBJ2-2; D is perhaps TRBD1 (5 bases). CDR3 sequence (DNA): TGCGCCAGCAGCGAAGGGGTCGGCGGGGAGCTGTTTTTT. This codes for CASSEGVGGELFF.